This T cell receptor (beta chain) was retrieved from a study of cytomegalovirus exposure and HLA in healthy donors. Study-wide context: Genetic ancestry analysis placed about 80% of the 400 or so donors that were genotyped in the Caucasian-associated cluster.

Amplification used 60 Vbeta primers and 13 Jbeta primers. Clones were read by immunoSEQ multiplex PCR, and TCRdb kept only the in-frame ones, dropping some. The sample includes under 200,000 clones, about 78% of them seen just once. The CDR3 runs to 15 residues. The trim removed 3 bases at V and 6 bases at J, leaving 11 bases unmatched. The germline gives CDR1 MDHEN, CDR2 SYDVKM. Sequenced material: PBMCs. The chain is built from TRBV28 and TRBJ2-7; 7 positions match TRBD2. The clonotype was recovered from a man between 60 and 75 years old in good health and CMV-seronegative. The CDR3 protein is CASSFQRGGLGEQYF. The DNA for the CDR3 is TGTGCCAGCAGTTTCCAGCGGGGAGGCTTGGGCGAGCAGTACTTC.